This TCR beta chain was profiled in a study of lymphopenia after photon versus proton radiotherapy (dated by TCRdb to about 2019). Turning to the overall study: In patients with gastrointestinal tumors who developed high-grade lymphopenia, the study compared the immunological effects of photon radiation therapy with those of proton radiation therapy. The goal of the study was to characterize the differences between the two radiation modalities in how they affect the immune system. The cohort included roughly 20 patients with gastrointestinal tumors who developed lymphopenia after receiving either photon or proton therapy. Findings and caveats that apply to the study as a whole: Relative stability during treatment was observed in proton-treated patients, whereas loss of naive T cells and TCR diversity and gain of effector/memory populations were observed in photon-treated patients. The authors looked at the survival association only in patients who died, and they framed better survival with proton therapy as a possibility rather than a demonstrated result. After the lymphocyte count nadir, photon-treated repertoires showed oligoclonal expansion, especially of CD8+ Temra cells, which drove the drop in diversity. Among patients across the cohort who died, overall survival time showed an inverse correlation with a larger post-nadir drop in TCR diversity.

In regard to this clone: Its binding antigen is unknown. No quality values exist for individual bases; no much larger clone is one base distant.

The library relied on the immunoSEQ multiplex PCR assay. Deep sequencing of rearranged TCR beta loci, alongside multiparametric flow cytometry, was used to profile T cell repertoires. Held by TCRdb, this immuneACCESS table contains in-frame sequences only and omits some clones. Under half of the omission traces to an unresolved V gene where checked; the cause of the rest is unknown. For this sample there are some 14,000 clones; 70% to 85% appear just once. Together, the top ten hold 27% of the sample. Sequencing used peripheral blood, obtained from a patient treated with photon-based radiotherapy. The clonotype comes from a man aged 45-65 years with gastric cancer.

The nucleotide sequence reads TGTGCGGTGCGGGGAGCGGGCACCGGGGAGCTGTTTTTT. This translates into CAVRGAGTGELFF. The chain employs TRBV9 and TRBJ2-2; a weak D assignment points to TRBD2 (6 bases agree). Taken from cysteine to phenylalanine, the CDR3 has 13 residues. Of all the DNA, just the CDR3 is kept, 39 bases in frame from base 1. For CDR1 and CDR2, the germline V gene lists SGDLS and YYNGEE. The full variable domain, with segments outside the CDR3 supplied by the reference TRBV9 and TRBJ2-2 proteins, appears as DSGVTQTPKHLITATGQRVTLRCSPRSGDLSVYWYQQSLDQGLQFLIQYYNGEERAKGNILERFSAQQFPDLHSELNLSSLELGDSALYFCAVRGAGTGELFFGEGSRLTVL.